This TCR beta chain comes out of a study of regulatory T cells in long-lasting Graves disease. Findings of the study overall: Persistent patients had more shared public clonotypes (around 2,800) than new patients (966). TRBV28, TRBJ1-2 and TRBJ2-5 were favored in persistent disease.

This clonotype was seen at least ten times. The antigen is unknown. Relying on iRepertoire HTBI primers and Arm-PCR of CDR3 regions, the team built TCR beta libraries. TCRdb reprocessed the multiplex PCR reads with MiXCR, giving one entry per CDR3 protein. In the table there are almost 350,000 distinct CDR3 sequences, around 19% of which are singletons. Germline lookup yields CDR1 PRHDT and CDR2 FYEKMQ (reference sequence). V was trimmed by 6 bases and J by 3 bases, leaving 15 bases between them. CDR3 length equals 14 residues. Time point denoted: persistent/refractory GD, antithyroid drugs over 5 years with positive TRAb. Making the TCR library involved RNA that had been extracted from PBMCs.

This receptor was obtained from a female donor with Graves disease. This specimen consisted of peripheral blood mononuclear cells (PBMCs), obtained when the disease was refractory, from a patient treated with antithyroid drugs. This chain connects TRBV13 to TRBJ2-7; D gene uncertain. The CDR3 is CASRFPPSGYEQYF. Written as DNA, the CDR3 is TGTGCCAGCAGATTCCCTCCCTCGGGCTACGAGCAGTACTTC.